These 12 T cell receptor beta chains were all obtained from the same sample, sequenced in a study of blood T cell repertoires in COVID-19. Libraries were prepared by immunoSEQ multiplex PCR; TCRdb keeps only in-frame clonotypes and omits some of them. The profile shows around 67,000 clones, about 80% of them singletons. The specimen sequenced was peripheral blood. The receptor set was obtained from a woman in her seventies with acute or convalescent COVID-19.

This clone came up a few times. The chain carries TRBV7-6 and TRBJ2-3; D is unclear. V was clipped by 1 base and J by 1 base, with 12 bases between them. Per germline, CDR1 SGHVS and CDR2 FNYEAQ. The CDR3 sequence is 16 residues long. CDR3 in amino acids: CASSLGAVGGTDTQYF. In DNA, the CDR3 is TGTGCCAGCAGCTTAGGGGCAGTTGGTGGCACAGATACGCAGTATTTT.

The chain links TRBV4-1 to TRBJ2-5, with 7 positions matching TRBD1. This CDR3 contains 15 residues. CDR1 and CDR2 (germline): MGHRA, YSYEKL. V lost 2 bases to trimming and J lost 2 bases; unmatched junction nucleotides: 5. CDR3 region: CASSQLTGPQETQYF. CDR3 sequence (DNA): TGCGCCAGCAGCCAATTGACAGGGCCTCAAGAGACCCAGTACTTC.

The rearrangement links TRBV14 to TRBJ2-1, with TRBD2 as a possible D gene (6 bases). Per germline, CDR1 SGHDN and CDR2 FVKESK. The V end was cut by 5 bases, the J end by 5 bases, with 19 bases between. This CDR3 region has 16 residues. This chain's CDR3 is CASSSSPVAGNNEQFF. CDR3 coding DNA: TGTGCCAGCAGCTCTTCGCCGGTGGCGGGGAACAATGAGCAGTTCTTC.

V and J are TRBV7-8 and TRBJ2-7; D is unclear. Germline V lookup: CDR1 SGHVS, CDR2 FQNEAQ. The CDR3 extends over 12 amino acids. Trimming took 5 bases from V and 2 from J, leaving 7 bases between them. The CDR3 DNA reads as TGTGCCAGCAGCATACGGGCCTACGAGCAGTACTTC. This encodes CASSIRAYEQYF.

The chain couples TRBV9 to TRBJ1-6, with D hard to call. Germline values: CDR1 SGDLS, CDR2 YYNGEE. This CDR3 has 13 amino acids. V was trimmed by 4 bases and J by 1 base, leaving 3 bases between them. The DNA of the CDR3 is TGTGCCAGCAGCCTATCCTATAATTCACCCCTCCACTTT. As protein: CASSLSYNSPLHF. Full variable domain (missing parts from reference TRBV9 and TRBJ1-6): DSGVTQTPKHLITATGQRVTLRCSPRSGDLSVYWYQQSLDQGLQFLIQYYNGEERAKGNILERFSAQQFPDLHSELNLSSLELGDSALYFCASSLSYNSPLHFGNGTRLTVT.

This clone was recorded a few times. V usage is TRBV6-2 or TRBV6-3 and J usage is TRBJ2-2; D possibly corresponds to TRBD2 (6 bases). This CDR3 contains 16 residues. Trimming removed 2 bases from V and 0 bases from J, with 10 bases in between. Germline loops: CDR1 MNHEY, CDR2 SVGEGT. The CDR3 region has the DNA TGTGCCAGCAGTTACGGAGGCGGGACGAACACCGGGGAGCTGTTTTTT. It codes for CASSYGGGTNTGELFF.

The chain combines TRBV9 with TRBJ1-2; maybe TRBD1 (6 bases). V lost 4 bases and J 2 bases, leaving 9 bases between the germline ends. The CDR3 loop spans 13 amino acids. CDR1 SGDLS and CDR2 YYNGEE come from the germline V gene. The chain's CDR3 is CASSLQGNYGYTF. In nucleotides, the CDR3 is TGTGCCAGCAGCCTTCAGGGGAACTATGGCTACACCTTC.

This chain joins TRBV10-3 and TRBJ2-2; D is unclear. The CDR3 runs to 13 residues. V was trimmed by 5 bases and J by 1 base, leaving 5 bases between them. Germline CDR1 reads ENHRY; CDR2 reads SYGVKD. The CDR3 region has the DNA TGTGCCATCAGTCCATGGAACACCGGGGAGCTGTTTTTT. Translating it yields CAISPWNTGELFF.

The chain links TRBV7-9 to TRBJ2-5; 13 nucleotides agree with TRBD2. V trimming: 5 bases; J trimming: 5 bases; junction bases outside the gene matches: 5. The germline CDR1 and CDR2 sequences are SEHNR and FQNEAQ (reference sequence). The CDR3 runs to 15 residues. CDR3 protein: CASSLTSGRMETQYF. For the CDR3, the DNA is TGTGCCAGCAGCCTGACTAGCGGGAGGATGGAGACCCAGTACTTC. Full variable domain (remainder filled in from reference TRBV7-9 and TRBJ2-5): DTGVSQNPRHKITKRGQNVTFRCDPISEHNRLYWYRQTLGQGPEFLTYFQNEAQLEKSRLLSDRFSAERPKGSFSTLEIQRTEQGDSAMYLCASSLTSGRMETQYFGPGTRLLVL.

This clone was counted a few times. J is TRBJ1-2 and V is TRBV30, with TRBD1 identical over 7 bases. The germline gives CDR1 GTSNPN, CDR2 SVGIG (reference sequence). V shed 2 bases, J shed 7 bases, and the junction held 10 bases outside the gene matches. The CDR3 covers 14 residues. Here the CDR3 DNA reads TGTGCCTGGAGTTTGACAGGGCCCGACACTGGCTACACCTTC. This encodes CAWSLTGPDTGYTF.

This chain connects TRBV5-8 to TRBJ2-1, with 9 bases lining up with TRBD2. The junction had 17 bases not matched to a gene; V was cut back by 6 bases and J by 4 bases. Germline CDR1 reads SGHTS; CDR2 reads YDEGEE. This CDR3 spans 18 amino acids. The DNA for the CDR3 is TGTGCCAGCACCCTCACCCCGGTTTCTAGCGGGGTTTACAATGAGCAGTTCTTC. It translates to CASTLTPVSSGVYNEQFF.

This clone was seen more than once but under ten times. This rearrangement joins TRBV25-1 to TRBJ2-6; the match to TRBD1 covers 11 bases. Germline assignment: CDR1 MGHDK and CDR2 SYGVNS. J lost 0 bases, V lost 5 bases, and 3 bases had no gene match. This CDR3 is built from 17 residues. The CDR3 protein is CASSLGTGGSGANVLTF. In DNA, the CDR3 is TGTGCCAGCAGTCTAGGGACAGGGGGCTCTGGGGCCAACGTCCTGACTTTC.